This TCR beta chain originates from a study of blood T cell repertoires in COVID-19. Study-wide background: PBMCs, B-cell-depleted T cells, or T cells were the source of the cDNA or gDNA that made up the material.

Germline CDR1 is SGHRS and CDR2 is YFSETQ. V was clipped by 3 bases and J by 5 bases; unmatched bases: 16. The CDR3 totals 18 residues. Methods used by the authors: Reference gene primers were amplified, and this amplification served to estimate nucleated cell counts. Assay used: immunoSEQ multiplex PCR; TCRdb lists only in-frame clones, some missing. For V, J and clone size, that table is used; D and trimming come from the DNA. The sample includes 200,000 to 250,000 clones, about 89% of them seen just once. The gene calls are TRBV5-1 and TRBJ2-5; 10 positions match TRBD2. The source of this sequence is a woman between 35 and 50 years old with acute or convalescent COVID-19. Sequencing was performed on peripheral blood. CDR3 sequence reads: CASSSDLAGDSVLETQYF. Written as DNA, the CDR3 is TGCGCCAGCAGCTCGGATCTAGCGGGGGATAGTGTTTTGGAGACCCAGTACTTC.